A single T cell receptor (beta chain) is shown here with its context. Antigen: not known. The libraries of TRB cDNA were prepared using 5' RACE with UMI labels. For each CDR3 protein, TCRdb gives one entry from its re-call of the 5' RACE reads, without DNA. The table gives 100,000 to 150,000 distinct CDR3 sequences; the top ten clones make up nearly 0.5% of it. This record belongs to a study of CXCR3-negative and CXCR3-positive naive CD8 T cells. Study-wide findings and caveats: With respect to TRBV-TRBJ usage, naive CXCR3-negative and CXCR3-positive cells were similar; memory differed. CXCR3-positive naive cells carried more hydrophobic TRB CDR3s than CXCR3-negative naive cells did. Across naive subsets, surface CD5 expression was comparable, and TCR strength was inferred from properties of the TRB CDR3.

Germline V gene sequence: CDR1 SGHVS, CDR2 FNYEAQ. The CDR3 runs 15 residues. Specimen: naive CXCR3- CD8+ T cells from blood. The subset was: CD45RO-CCR7+CD27+CD95- naive CD8+ T cells lacking CXCR3 (TNR3-). This clonotype was obtained from a human donor in good health. Some clones in this sample may be carry-over from other donors' samples. V is TRBV7-6 and J is TRBJ1-2; TCRdb reports TRBD1, a call that lacks DNA to check it against. The CDR3 sequence: CASSLSETGGDGYTF. Filled out from reference TRBV7-6 and TRBJ1-2, the complete variable domain reads GAGVSQSPRYKVTKRGQDVALRCDPISGHVSLYWYRQALGQGPEFLTYFNYEAQQDKSGLPNDRFSAERPEGSISTLTIQRTEQRDSAMYRCASSLSETGGDGYTFGSGTRLTVV.